The clone carrying this T cell receptor beta chain was found many times. Its antigen is currently unknown. The data were taken from a study of T cells in Graves' hyperthyroidism and ophthalmopathy. The study, taken as a whole, reports: The model foresaw ophthalmopathy a median roughly 6 months prior to onset.

Germline V gene lookup returns CDR1 MDHEN and CDR2 SYDVKM. The CDR3 extends over 12 amino acids. V was trimmed by 3 bases and J by 8 bases, leaving 10 bases between them. Diagnoses were made from clinical symptoms, serum measures (thyroxine and TRAb), thyroid ultrasound and orbital computed tomography. The CDR3 regions of TCR beta were amplified from RNA transcripts. During a first-round RT-PCR of the TCR CDR3, the HTBI primer set was used. TCRdb fed the multiplex PCR reads into MiXCR, producing one record per CDR3 protein. The sample contains about 640,000 distinct CDR3 sequences, 14% of which appear only once.

This TCR derives from a woman in her 50s with Graves' ophthalmopathy. The chain links TRBV28 to TRBJ1-2, with a possible D match to TRBD1 (5 bases). What was sequenced was blood. The CDR3 region is CASSFGWGGYTF. The DNA for the CDR3 is TGTGCCAGCAGTTTCGGGTGGGGCGGCTACACCTTC.